This is a list of T cell receptor beta chains from one sample in a study of T cells after yellow fever vaccination. TCRdb processed the 5' RACE reads anew with MiXCR; each CDR3 protein has one entry. The sample shows a few hundred thousand distinct CDR3 sequences, 10% to 15% of them seen only once. The sequencing used CD4+ T cells sorted from PBMCs, collected 45 days after the yellow fever booster vaccination. All receptors derive from a man aged 25 to 40 who received the YFV17D yellow fever vaccine. Each CDR3 is given with its conserved first and last residue. D genes are given only for firm matches. Expanded clones are given a class, and other clones once, few, many or no size at all.

V	J	size	D	DNA	CDR3
TRBV10-3	TRBJ2-7	many	TRBD2	TGTGCCATCAGTGAGTCGAGACTAGCGGAGGCCTACGAGCAGTACTTC	CAISESRLAEAYEQYF
TRBV19	TRBJ1-5	-	-	TGTGCCAGTAGTCAGGATCAGCCCCAGCATTTT	CASSQDQPQHF
TRBV28	TRBJ2-7	-	TRBD1	TGTGCCAGCAGGGGGACAGGACTACCCCCGAGGGGAAACGAGCAGTACTTC	CASRGTGLPPRGNEQYF
TRBV5-1	TRBJ1-1	-	TRBD1	TGCGCCAGCAGCAGGACAGGGGTCGACACTGAAGCTTTCTTT	CASSRTGVDTEAFF
TRBV9	TRBJ2-5	-	TRBD2	TGTGCCAGCAGCGCCAAACTAGCGGGAATAGAGACCCAGTACTTC	CASSAKLAGIETQYF
TRBV4-2	TRBJ2-1	-	-	TGTGCCATCAGCCCGGGACTCCTCAATGAGCAGTTCTTC	CAISPGLLNEQFF
TRBV5-1	TRBJ2-7	-	TRBD1	TGCGCCAGCAGCTTGAGGGGGACAGACTCCTACGAGCAGTACTTC	CASSLRGTDSYEQYF
TRBV5-5	TRBJ1-5	-	-	TGTGCCAGCAGCTTAGGTTCGGAAGGGTATAGCAATCAGCCCCAGCATTTT	CASSLGSEGYSNQPQHF
TRBV12-3/TRBV12-4	TRBJ1-2	few	-	TGTGCCAGCAGTCCCGCAGGGGTTAATGGCTACACCTTC	CASSPAGVNGYTF
TRBV6-5	TRBJ2-3	-	TRBD2	TGTGCCAGCAGTTCGCGACCTCCGGGACTAGGTAGCACAGATACGCAGTATTTT	CASSSRPPGLGSTDTQYF
TRBV14	TRBJ1-3	-	-	TGTGCCAGCAGCCAAGCTGGAGTCAGAAACACCATATATTTT	CASSQAGVRNTIYF
TRBV4-3	TRBJ2-5	few	-	TGCGCCAGCAGCACGTGGAACCAAGAGACCCAGTACTTC	CASSTWNQETQYF
TRBV7-2	TRBJ2-5	few	-	TGTGCCAGCAGCTTAGGGGTGCGGCTAGCGAAAGAGACCCAGTACTTC	CASSLGVRLAKETQYF
TRBV7-2	TRBJ2-2	-	-	TGTGCCAGCAATACAAGGGGCGGGGAGCTGTTTTTT	CASNTRGGELFF
TRBV10-3	TRBJ2-2	many	-	TGTGCCATCGGTTCGGGGTCGAACACCGGGGAGCTGTTTTTT	CAIGSGSNTGELFF
TRBV29-1	TRBJ2-1	few	TRBD2	TGCAGCTCCAGGACTAGCGGGAGCTCCAGGTCCTACAATGAGCAGTTCTTC	CSSRTSGSSRSYNEQFF
TRBV3-1	TRBJ1-5	-	-	TGTGCCAGCAGCCAAGATCTTCAGGGGTTTCAGCCCCAGCATTTT	CASSQDLQGFQPQHF
TRBV20-1	TRBJ2-5	-	-	TGCAGTGCTAGAATCCAGGGGGAGACCCAGTACTTC	CSARIQGETQYF
TRBV5-1	TRBJ2-2	-	TRBD2	TGCGCCAGCAAACTAGCGGGACGCACCGGGGAGCTGTTTTTT	CASKLAGRTGELFF
TRBV18	TRBJ2-6	-	TRBD1	TGTGCCAGCTCACCAGGGACAGGCCGGTACGGAGCCAACGTCCTGACTTTC	CASSPGTGRYGANVLTF
TRBV20-1	TRBJ2-7	few	-	TGCAGTGCTGCAAACGCGAGAGCGGGCTCCTACGAGCAGTACTTC	CSAANARAGSYEQYF
TRBV7-3	TRBJ2-1	-	TRBD1	TGTGCCAGCAGCCCTCTACAGGGGGCGCGCGATGAGCAGTTCTTC	CASSPLQGARDEQFF
TRBV9	TRBJ2-1	-	TRBD2	TGTGCCAGCAGCCCGAGACTAGCGGGAGCCACCGTGCAGTTCTTC	CASSPRLAGATVQFF
TRBV19	TRBJ2-5	many	-	TGTGCCAGTAGTTATTCGGATCTCCAAGAGACCCAGTACTTC	CASSYSDLQETQYF
TRBV12-3/TRBV12-4	TRBJ1-2	-	TRBD1	TGTGCCAGCAGTACGGACAGGGGGAACTATGGCTACACCTTC	CASSTDRGNYGYTF
TRBV5-1	TRBJ2-1	few	-	TGCGCCAGCAGCCCAAAGGACAGAACCTACAATGAGCAGTTCTTC	CASSPKDRTYNEQFF
TRBV28	TRBJ2-7	-	-	TGTGCCAGCAGTCCGCCCCGGGCAGGGTTTGTCAACGAGCAGTACTTC	CASSPPRAGFVNEQYF
TRBV10-3	TRBJ1-5	few	-	TGTGCCATCAGTGAGTCTGGTATGGGGAGCAATCAGCCCCAGCATTTT	CAISESGMGSNQPQHF
TRBV7-2	TRBJ2-5	many	TRBD1	TGTGCCAGCAGCTTCAGGGGGGAGACCCAGTACTTC	CASSFRGETQYF
TRBV24-1	TRBJ1-5	few	-	TGTGCCACCAGTGACCAGGGGTATCAGCCCCAGCATTTT	CATSDQGYQPQHF
TRBV7-2	TRBJ2-7	-	-	TGTGCCAGCAGCCAATCTGTCGCGGTCTACGAGCAGTACTTC	CASSQSVAVYEQYF
TRBV9	TRBJ1-1	-	-	TGTGCCAGCAGCGTAAATTGGATGGTGGAGAACACTGAAGCTTTCTTT	CASSVNWMVENTEAFF